This T cell receptor (beta chain) originates from a study of a mutant IDH1 vaccine in newly diagnosed glioma. Study details: Eight vaccine injections were given to patients in weeks 1, 3, 5, 7, 11, 15, 19 and 23. Radiotherapy alone preceded vaccination by 4-6 weeks; alternatively, vaccination started with temozolomide cycles.

As to this clone: Its target is not known.

This sample's time point: week 11, during vaccination. Each dose of the vaccine consisted of 300 ug of mutant IDH1 20-mer peptide, with topical imiquimod. The donors had new WHO grade 3 or 4 astrocytomas; these were IDH1-mutant and ATRX-lost. TCRdb's table, derived via immunoSEQ multiplex PCR, lists solely in-frame clones and lacks some. The sample consists of some 54,000 clones, roughly 90% of them appearing once. Trimming removed 2 bases from V and 3 bases from J; junction bases left unmatched: 8. The germline CDR1 and CDR2 sequences are MNHNS and SASEGT. The CDR3 runs to 16 residues. The sequence came from a man aged 50 or older with glioma. This rearrangement joins TRBV6-1 to TRBJ2-7; 9 bases are shared with TRBD1. The sample was PBMCs, taken from a glioma patient whose treatment included an IDH1 peptide vaccine. This CDR3 reads CASSEYQTGGLYEQYF. CDR3 nucleotides: TGTGCCAGCAGTGAATACCAGACAGGGGGGCTCTACGAGCAGTACTTC.